These 32 T cell receptor beta chains share one sample of origin, sequenced in a study of T cell responses to AZD1222 COVID-19 vaccine. The table came from immunoSEQ multiplex PCR; TCRdb's copy has only in-frame clones and leaves some out. The sample consists of 180,000 or so clones, around 94% of them appearing once. This specimen consisted of peripheral blood, obtained on day 0 of AZD1222 vaccination. These receptors were collected from an adult in good health.

The chain recombines TRBV19 with TRBJ1-5, with D uncertain. Germline CDR1 reads LNHDA; CDR2 reads SQIVND (reference sequence). Trimming left V 8 bases short and J 7 bases short, with 18 bases between. This CDR3 has 14 residues. The DNA of the CDR3 is TGTGCCAGTGGAAAGCGCCGCGACGGCCAGCCCCAGCATTTT. Amino acids: CASGKRRDGQPQHF.

The V and J genes are TRBV30 and TRBJ2-2; D not resolved. From germline, CDR1 is GTSNPN and CDR2 SVGIG (reference sequence). V lost 3 bases and J lost 9, with 11 bases in between. The CDR3 is made up of 12 amino acids. The CDR3 nucleotides read TGTGCCTGGAGGGGGTCGTTGCGGGAGCTGTTTTTT. The encoded protein is CAWRGSLRELFF.

The J gene is TRBJ1-3, the V gene TRBV18; no firm D call. Trimming left V 0 bases short and J 0 bases short, with 6 bases between. Germline CDR1 and CDR2: KGHSH and LQKENI. This CDR3 comprises 15 residues. The chain's CDR3 is CASSPPSLSGNTIYF. CDR3 nucleotides: TGTGCCAGCTCACCACCGTCTCTCTCTGGAAACACCATATATTTT.

This clone occurred once. This chain links TRBV25-1 with TRBJ1-1; D ambiguous. The CDR3 consists of 13 residues. The ends were cut back, 5 bases at V and 2 bases at J, with 9 bases in the middle. Germline V gene lookup returns CDR1 MGHDK and CDR2 SYGVNS. The CDR3 is CASSSKGNTEAFF. Here the CDR3 DNA reads TGTGCCAGCAGTAGTAAGGGAAACACTGAAGCTTTCTTT.

The CDR3 here is CASSLIKVPYEQYF. The CDR3 coding sequence is TGTGCCAGCAGCCTAATTAAGGTCCCCTACGAGCAGTACTTC. V gene TRBV11-2 combines with J gene TRBJ2-7; D is uncertain. Germline V gene data show CDR1 as SGHAT and CDR2 as FQNNGV. V lost 5 bases and J 2 bases, leaving 13 bases between the germline ends. The CDR3 sequence is 14 residues long.

In this sample, this clone turned up once. This chain uses TRBV10-3 with TRBJ2-1, with 7 bases fitting TRBD1. Germline V gene sequence: CDR1 ENHRY, CDR2 SYGVKD. The V gene end was trimmed by 3 bases and the J gene end by 4 bases; junction bases not matched to a gene: 3. The CDR3 has 14 residues. CDR3 in DNA: TGTGCCATCAGTGACTACAGGGGATACAATGAGCAGTTCTTC. Translation: CAISDYRGYNEQFF.

The V call is TRBV18, the J call TRBJ2-1; D is perhaps TRBD1 (5 bases). Per germline, CDR1 KGHSH and CDR2 LQKENI. CDR3 length equals 13 residues. V lost 6 bases and J lost 6, with 12 bases in between. The CDR3 DNA sequence: TGTGCCAGCTCCCTACAGGCTATCAATGAGCAGTTCTTC. Protein: CASSLQAINEQFF.

DNA for the CDR3: TGTGCCAGCAGCCAATCGATAAACGAGCAGTACTTC. Translation: CASSQSINEQYF. The chain uses TRBV11-2 and TRBJ2-7; D not certain. Germline CDR1 and CDR2: SGHAT and FQNNGV. V dropped 5 bases and J dropped 5 bases, with 10 bases sitting between them. This CDR3 is 12 amino acids long.

The V gene is TRBV30, the J gene TRBJ2-7; 7 bases match TRBD1. The CDR3 totals 15 residues. Per germline, CDR1 GTSNPN and CDR2 SVGIG (reference sequence). Germline trimming cut 2 bases from V and 4 bases from J; bases unmatched to any gene: 11. CDR3 nucleotide sequence: TGTGCCTGGAGTAGGTGGGACAGAGAGACATACGAGCAGTACTTC. It translates to CAWSRWDRETYEQYF.

This rearrangement joins TRBV7-9 to TRBJ1-4; no definite D call. V dropped 1 base and J dropped 0 bases, with 3 bases sitting between them. CDR3 size: 14 residues. CDR1 and CDR2 from the germline V gene are SEHNR and FQNEAQ (reference sequence). CDR3 DNA: TGTGCCAGCAGCTTAGATGCAACTAATGAAAAACTGTTTTTT. This encodes CASSLDATNEKLFF.

The rearrangement links TRBV6-4 to TRBJ2-2; tentatively, D is TRBD1 or TRBD2 (5 bases each). Germline V gene lookup returns CDR1 MRHNA and CDR2 SNTAGT. V was trimmed by 7 bases and J by 3 bases, leaving 12 bases between them. The CDR3 sequence is 14 residues long. The CDR3, as DNA: TGTGCCAGCAAAGTGAGGGGCGACACCGGGGAGCTGTTTTTT. The encoded protein is CASKVRGDTGELFF.

The CDR3 DNA is TGTGCCAGCAGTAGGAGGAGCGGGGAGCTGTTTTTT. Amino acid sequence: CASSRRSGELFF. The chain couples TRBV27 to TRBJ2-2, with D maybe TRBD2 (5 bases). V was pared by 5 bases and J by 7 bases, with 8 bases between. CDR3 size: 12 residues. CDR1 MNHEY and CDR2 SMNVEV come from the germline V gene (reference sequence).

Note on this clone: Mismatch with germline at one junction end may stem from a read error. J is TRBJ2-3 and V is TRBV9, with unresolved D. Germline values: CDR1 SGDLS, CDR2 YYNGEE. The CDR3 consists of 10 residues. The CDR3 DNA sequence: TGTGCCAGCAGCGTAGACCCTCTTTTTTTT. It yields the protein CASSVDPLFF.

V and J are TRBV9 and TRBJ1-6, with 11 bases that match TRBD1. CDR3 length: 15 amino acids. J lost 8 bases, V lost 1 base, and 2 bases had no gene match. Germline V gives CDR1 SGDLS, CDR2 YYNGEE. Here the CDR3 DNA reads TGTGCCAGCAGCGTAAGGACAGGGGGCGATTCACCCCTCCACTTT. Translating it yields CASSVRTGGDSPLHF.

This rearrangement joins TRBV30 to TRBJ2-4; possibly TRBD1 or TRBD2 for D (7 bases each). The V end was cut by 0 bases, the J end by 7 bases, with 16 bases between. Germline-derived CDR1 and CDR2 are GTSNPN and SVGIG (reference sequence). The CDR3 contains 15 residues. CDR3 DNA: TGTGCCTGGAGTGTAGGGAGGGACAGCCTGAACATTCAGTACTTC. Its translation is CAWSVGRDSLNIQYF.

The rearrangement links TRBV21-1 to TRBJ1-5. TRBV21-1 is recorded as a pseudogene. The CDR3 runs 12 residues. CDR3: CASWWYNQPQHF. In nucleotides, the CDR3 is TGTGCCAGCTGGTGGTACAATCAGCCCCAGCATTTT.

The gene calls are TRBV5-4 and TRBJ2-2; the D is unclear. V lost 1 base and J lost 5, with 12 bases in between. Germline loops: CDR1 SGHNT, CDR2 YYREEE (reference sequence). The CDR3 loop spans 15 amino acids. The CDR3 nucleotides read TGTGCCAGCAGCTTGATGACGGCGAGGACCGGGGAGCTGTTTTTT. Translated, it gives CASSLMTARTGELFF.

The chain employs TRBV28 and TRBJ1-5; D gene unclear. Trimming took off 3 bases at V and 6 bases at J, with 15 bases between the two ends. This CDR3 has 15 residues. CDR1 and CDR2 from the germline V gene are MDHEN and SYDVKM. The CDR3 DNA is TGTGCCAGCAGTTTCCTTCGGCAGGCGGCTCAGCCCCAGCATTTT. Its protein product is CASSFLRQAAQPQHF.

The chain couples TRBV30 to TRBJ2-5; 9 bases are shared with TRBD1. CDR1 is GTSNPN, CDR2 SVGIG, per germline (reference sequence). This CDR3 has 19 residues. V was clipped by 2 bases and J by 2 bases; unmatched bases: 18. The CDR3, as DNA: TGTGCCTGGAGTTACCGGGACAGGGTCCTCGGCCCTAAACAAGAGACCCAGTACTTC. Residues: CAWSYRDRVLGPKQETQYF. Drawing the rest from reference TRBV30 and TRBJ2-5, the complete variable domain is SQTIHQWPATLVQPVGSPLSLECTVEGTSNPNLYWYRQAAGRGLQLLFYSVGIGQISSEVPQNLSASRPQDRQFILSSKKLLLSDSGFYLCAWSYRDRVLGPKQETQYFGPGTRLLVL.

This chain links TRBV3-1 (or the pseudogene TRBV3-2) with TRBJ2-2, with a weak D call TRBD1 (6 bases). The germline gives CDR1 LGHDT, CDR2 YNNKEL (reference sequence). The CDR3 contains 15 residues. The ends were cut back, 2 bases at V and 7 bases at J, with 14 bases in the middle. CDR3 in amino acids: CASSQIQGASGELFF. The CDR3 coding sequence is TGTGCCAGCAGCCAAATACAGGGAGCGAGCGGGGAGCTGTTTTTT.

The chain employs TRBV7-9 and TRBJ1-1; a weak D match, TRBD1 (5 bases). V shed 4 bases and J shed 1 base, with 7 bases lying between them. CDR1 and CDR2 (germline): SEHNR, FQNEAQ (reference sequence). The CDR3 length is 13 residues. CDR3 coding DNA: TGTGCCAGCAGCTCACAGGAGAACACTGAAGCTTTCTTT. Translating gives CASSSQENTEAFF.

This clone was counted a single time. This rearrangement joins TRBV5-1 to TRBJ2-1, with TRBD2 identical over 13 bases. The CDR3 contains 16 residues. Germline values: CDR1 SGHRS, CDR2 YFSETQ. V lost 4 bases to trimming and J lost 3 bases; unmatched junction nucleotides: 4. CDR3 DNA: TGCGCCAGCAGCCAAGGACTAGCGGGAGTCTACAATGAGCAGTTCTTC. Translating gives CASSQGLAGVYNEQFF.

The J gene is TRBJ1-3, the V gene TRBV25-1; D is undetermined. V was shortened by 3 bases and J by 7 bases, with 10 bases between the two germline ends. CDR1 and CDR2 from the germline V gene are MGHDK and SYGVNS. The CDR3 contains 13 residues. The chain's CDR3 is CASSDGRENTIYF. DNA for the CDR3: TGTGCCAGCAGTGATGGGAGGGAGAACACCATATATTTT.

This sequence joins TRBV9 and TRBJ2-7, with 13 bases matching TRBD2. This CDR3 is built from 17 residues. Looked up from germline, CDR1 is SGDLS and CDR2 is YYNGEE. Unmatched junction bases numbered 12, after V lost 4 bases and J lost 5 bases. The CDR3 nucleotides are TGTGCCAGCAGCCCACATACCGGGACTAGCGGGACGCACGAGCAGTACTTC. Protein product: CASSPHTGTSGTHEQYF.

V and J are TRBV5-6 and TRBJ2-4; the D gene is possibly TRBD2 (5 bases). This CDR3 has 14 amino acids. Germline V CDR1 and CDR2: SGHDT, YYEEEE. V lost 4 bases to trimming and J lost 6 bases, with 14 bases between them. The CDR3 loop reads CASSGRAGGNIQYF. DNA of the CDR3: TGTGCCAGCAGCGGTCGGGCCGGAGGAAACATTCAGTACTTC.

This clone has just one count. The chain is built from TRBV5-5 and TRBJ2-7; no definite D call. Germline V gives CDR1 SGHKS, CDR2 YYEKEE (reference sequence). The CDR3 consists of 11 residues. V shed 4 bases and J shed 2 bases, with 4 bases lying between them. The CDR3 nucleotides read TGTGCCAGCAGCCAAACCTACGAGCAGTACTTC. It yields the protein CASSQTYEQYF.

The chain employs TRBV28 and TRBJ2-7, with D unclear. The CDR3 loop spans 14 amino acids. Trimming shortened V by 2 bases and J by 4 bases, and 12 bases separated the two germline ends. The V gene's germline CDR1 is MDHEN and CDR2 SYDVKM. The CDR3 nucleotides are TGTGCCAGCAGTTTAATCCAACAAAAATACGAGCAGTACTTC. It translates to CASSLIQQKYEQYF.

This clone was detected once. This chain connects TRBV27 to TRBJ1-1; D perhaps matches TRBD1 (5 bases). The CDR3 loop spans 12 amino acids. The V gene's germline CDR1 is MNHEY and CDR2 SMNVEV (reference sequence). Deletions cut 1 base from V and 7 bases from J, with 7 bases between. DNA for the CDR3: TGTGCCAGCAGTTTATGGGGCAGTGAAGCTTTCTTT. It translates to CASSLWGSEAFF.

The chain employs TRBV30 and TRBJ1-2; weak D call: TRBD1 (6 bases). Trimming removed 5 bases at V and 6 bases at J, with 19 bases between. Germline V gives CDR1 GTSNPN, CDR2 SVGIG (reference sequence). The CDR3 is made up of 14 amino acids. The CDR3 coding sequence is TGTGCCTGGGACAGGTCCCCCCCCGCGGATGGCTACACCTTC. The encoded protein is CAWDRSPPADGYTF.

CDR3 bases: TGTGCCAGTAGTATTGCGGCAGGGCCTCAGCCCCAGCATTTT. Residues: CASSIAAGPQPQHF. V usage is TRBV19 and J usage is TRBJ1-5; TRBD1 might be the D (5 bases). V gave up 3 bases and J gave up 6 bases, with 12 bases separating them. Germline V gene sequence: CDR1 LNHDA, CDR2 SQIVND (reference sequence). The CDR3 is 14 amino acids. Full variable domain (missing parts from reference TRBV19 and TRBJ1-5): DGGITQSPKYLFRKEGQNVTLSCEQNLNHDAMYWYRQDPGQGLRLIYYSQIVNDFQKGDIAEGYSVSREKKESFPLTVTSAQKNPTAFYLCASSIAAGPQPQHFGDGTRLSIL.

The rearrangement links TRBV28 to TRBJ1-5; 7 bases are shared with TRBD1. V was pared by 6 bases and J by 5 bases, with 10 bases of the junction left unmatched. Germline CDR1 reads MDHEN; CDR2 reads SYDVKM. This CDR3 contains 15 residues. DNA for the CDR3: TGTGCCAGCAGCCGCATCGAGGGGGCGCATCAGCCCCAGCATTTT. Translation gives CASSRIEGAHQPQHF. Combining the CDR3 with reference TRBV28 and TRBJ1-5 gives the whole variable domain DVKVTQSSRYLVKRTGEKVFLECVQDMDHENMFWYRQDPGLGLRLIYFSYDVKMKEKGDIPEGYSVSREKKERFSLILESASTNQTSMYLCASSRIEGAHQPQHFGDGTRLSIL.

The J gene is TRBJ1-5, the V gene TRBV27; TRBD1 aligns across 8 bases. Looked up from germline, CDR1 is MNHEY and CDR2 is SMNVEV (reference sequence). V lost 2 bases, J lost 3 bases, and 3 bases stayed unmatched. The CDR3 loop spans 15 amino acids. The CDR3 nucleotides read TGTGCCAGCAGTTTAGGACAGGGAAACAATCAGCCCCAGCATTTT. Translated, it gives CASSLGQGNNQPQHF.